This is a list of T cell receptor beta chains from one sample in a study of blood T cell repertoires in COVID-19. Only in-frame clones appear in the TCRdb table, and some are missing; sequencing was by immunoSEQ multiplex PCR. The data hold 150,000 to 170,000 clones, with around 85% observed a single time. Sequenced material: peripheral blood. The receptors come from a woman aged 55-70 years with acute or convalescent COVID-19. Both conserved end residues are part of each CDR3. D genes are given only for firm matches. A row's size may be missing; if present it is once, few, many or a size class.

>-|TRBJ2-3|TRBD2|TRBV7-6
CASSLRTSRADTQYF
TGTGCCAGCAGCTTGAGGACTAGCAGGGCAGATACGCAGTATTTT
>-|TRBJ2-2|-|TRBV7-9
CASSFEVGELFF
TGTGCCAGCAGCTTCGAGGTCGGGGAGCTGTTTTTT
>-|TRBJ2-7|-|TRBV6-5
CASSYSGHSYEQYF
TGTGCCAGCAGTTACTCGGGCCACTCCTACGAGCAGTACTTC
>-|TRBJ2-5|TRBD2|TRBV7-2
CASSLGLAGGGETQYF
TGTGCCAGCAGCTTAGGGCTAGCGGGGGGCGGAGAGACCCAGTACTTC
>-|TRBJ2-2|-|TRBV30
CACHRGKGNTGELFF
TGTGCCTGCCACCGGGGGAAGGGGAACACCGGGGAGCTGTTTTTT
>-|TRBJ1-3|TRBD1|TRBV5-4
CASSLGTGSGNTIYF
TGTGCCAGCAGCTTGGGGACAGGATCTGGAAACACCATATATTTT
>-|TRBJ2-1|-|TRBV5-1
CASSLGRASYNEQFF
TGCGCCAGCAGCTTGGGGAGGGCCTCCTACAATGAGCAGTTCTTC
>-|TRBJ1-3|TRBD1|TRBV19
CASSPGQQEDTIYF
TGTGCCAGTAGTCCGGGACAGCAAGAGGACACCATATATTTT
>-|TRBJ1-1|-|TRBV5-1
CASSSLQGSDTEAFF
TGCGCCAGCAGCTCACTACAGGGATCGGATACTGAAGCTTTCTTT
>-|TRBJ1-1|-|TRBV6-4
CASSKEGNTEAFF
TGTGCCAGCTCGAAAGAGGGAAACACTGAAGCTTTCTTT
>-|TRBJ1-1|TRBD1|TRBV5-1
CASSGSTGGTEAFF
TGCGCCAGCAGCGGAAGCACAGGGGGCACTGAAGCTTTCTTT
>-|TRBJ1-1|-|TRBV30
CACGGWLGDTEAFF
TGTGCCTGCGGCGGTTGGCTCGGGGACACTGAAGCTTTCTTT
>-|TRBJ1-1|-|TRBV5-1
CASSLTGGDTEAFF
TGCGCCAGCAGCTTGACGGGGGGAGACACTGAAGCTTTCTTT
>-|TRBJ1-4|-|TRBV4-1
CASRSLRTGEKLFF
TGCGCCAGCCGCTCTCTCCGTACGGGAGAAAAACTGTTTTTT
>-|TRBJ1-1|-|TRBV5-1
CASTLEGGPGTEAFF
TGCGCCAGCACCCTTGAGGGGGGGCCCGGCACTGAAGCTTTCTTT
>-|TRBJ1-1|TRBD1|TRBV6-5
CATVRTGDTEAFF
TGTGCCACAGTGAGGACAGGCGACACTGAAGCTTTCTTT
>-|TRBJ2-3|-|TRBV6-6
CASSPRTDTQYF
TGTGCCAGCAGTCCTCGCACAGATACGCAGTATTTT
>-|TRBJ1-2|TRBD1|TRBV2
CASSGQGFWYGYTF
TGTGCCAGCAGCGGACAGGGCTTTTGGTATGGCTACACCTTC
>-|TRBJ1-4|TRBD1|TRBV5-1
CASSLGGQGFEKLFF
TGCGCCAGCAGCTTGGGGGGACAGGGATTTGAAAAACTGTTTTTT
>-|TRBJ1-1|-|TRBV7-9
CASSLRGDGNTEAFF
TGTGCCAGCAGCTTAAGAGGCGACGGGAACACTGAAGCTTTCTTT
>-|TRBJ1-2|TRBD1|TRBV19
CASRAPGQGHGYTF
TGTGCCAGTAGGGCCCCGGGACAGGGGCATGGCTACACCTTC
>-|TRBJ1-4|-|TRBV19
CASNQGTNLGEKLFF
TGTGCCAGTAACCAGGGGACTAACCTTGGCGAAAAACTGTTTTTT
>-|TRBJ1-1|TRBD1|TRBV27
CASGRGRGNTEAFF
TGTGCCAGCGGAAGGGGGCGCGGGAACACTGAAGCTTTCTTT
>-|TRBJ2-5|-|TRBV27
CASSVTGFQETQYF
TGTGCCAGCAGTGTAACAGGGTTCCAAGAGACCCAGTACTTC
>-|TRBJ1-1|-|TRBV19
CASSIGGRTYTEAFF
TGTGCCAGTAGTATTGGGGGCCGGACATACACTGAAGCTTTCTTT
>-|TRBJ2-5|TRBD2|TRBV7-8
CASSFLGWRGDQETQYF
TGTGCCAGCAGCTTTTTAGGGTGGCGGGGGGACCAAGAGACCCAGTACTTC
>-|TRBJ1-6|-|TRBV18
CASSEAGDSPLHF
TGTGCCAGCTCAGAGGCCGGGGATTCACCCCTCCACTTT
>many|TRBJ1-1|-|TRBV18
CASSQEGRVRNTEAFF
TGTGCCAGCTCACAGGAAGGCAGGGTGAGGAACACTGAAGCTTTCTTT
>-|TRBJ2-1|TRBD2|TRBV30
CAWNGGGAREQFF
TGTGCCTGGAACGGCGGGGGGGCCAGGGAGCAGTTCTTC
>-|TRBJ2-5|-|TRBV2
CASTGWETQYF
TGTGCCAGCACCGGGTGGGAGACCCAGTACTTC
>-|TRBJ2-7|TRBD2|TRBV3-1/TRBV3-2
CASSLGLAGTLYEQYF
TGTGCCAGCAGCCTCGGACTAGCGGGGACCCTCTACGAGCAGTACTTC
>-|TRBJ1-2|-|TRBV5-1
CASSATAYGYTF
TGCGCCAGCAGCGCGACAGCATATGGCTACACCTTC
>-|TRBJ1-1|TRBD1|TRBV4-2
CASSPGRGLFTEAFF
TGTGCCAGCAGCCCAGGAAGGGGGCTGTTCACTGAAGCTTTCTTT
>-|TRBJ1-1|-|TRBV5-1
CASSFGVGANTEAFF
TGCGCCAGCAGCTTTGGGGTAGGGGCGAACACTGAAGCTTTCTTT
>-|TRBJ1-2|-|TRBV5-1
CASSLEGVGRPGYTF
TGCGCCAGCAGCTTGGAGGGGGTTGGGAGACCTGGCTACACCTTC
>once|TRBJ2-7|-|TRBV5-5
CASSLALTRASYEQYF
TGTGCCAGCAGCTTGGCCCTAACCAGGGCGTCCTACGAGCAGTACTTC
>-|TRBJ1-3|-|TRBV11-2
CASSPLTATYSGNTIYF
TGTGCCAGCAGCCCGCTGACAGCTACTTACTCTGGAAACACCATATATTTT
>-|TRBJ1-4|-|TRBV11-2
CASSWGPGKLFF
TGTGCCAGCAGCTGGGGGCCGGGAAAACTGTTTTTT
>-|TRBJ1-1|-|TRBV28
CASSSRVKPYTEAFF
TGTGCCAGCAGTTCCAGGGTAAAACCGTACACTGAAGCTTTCTTT
>-|TRBJ1-3|-|TRBV14
CASSPFSGNTIYF
TGTGCCAGCAGCCCCTTCTCTGGAAACACCATATATTTT
>-|TRBJ1-5|-|TRBV6-5
CATLWEGNQPQHF
TGTGCCACCCTATGGGAGGGCAATCAGCCCCAGCATTTT
>-|TRBJ1-3|-|TRBV18
CASSPDRFSGNTIYF
TGTGCCAGCTCACCAGACAGATTCTCTGGAAACACCATATATTTT
>-|TRBJ2-1|-|TRBV9
CASSVGGATYNEQFF
TGTGCCAGCAGCGTAGGCGGGGCCACCTACAATGAGCAGTTCTTC
>-|TRBJ2-3|TRBD2|TRBV10-2
CASSDGRGHSTDTQYF
TGCGCCAGCAGTGACGGGAGGGGCCATAGCACAGATACGCAGTATTTT
>-|TRBJ1-6|-|TRBV7-9
CASSSGSQNNSPLHF
TGTGCCAGCAGCTCGGGGTCCCAGAATAATTCACCCCTCCACTTT
>-|TRBJ2-1|TRBD2|TRBV6-1
CASSETLAGANNEQFF
TGTGCCAGCAGTGAAACCCTAGCGGGGGCCAACAATGAGCAGTTCTTC
>-|TRBJ1-1|TRBD1|TRBV18
CASSPFDRGGTEAFF
TGTGCCAGCTCACCCTTCGACAGGGGGGGCACTGAAGCTTTCTTT
>-|TRBJ2-5|-|TRBV3-1/TRBV3-2
CASSQDVSAGETQYF
TGTGCCAGCAGCCAAGATGTCTCCGCGGGGGAGACCCAGTACTTC
>-|TRBJ2-7|-|TRBV18
CASSPPWSGYYEQYF
TGTGCCAGCTCACCACCGTGGAGTGGGTACTACGAGCAGTACTTC
>-|TRBJ2-2|-|TRBV7-6
CASSLVPSVNTGELFF
TGTGCCAGCAGCTTAGTACCTAGCGTGAACACCGGGGAGCTGTTTTTT
>-|TRBJ2-3|-|TRBV9
CASSVSPIGTDTQYF
TGTGCCAGCAGCGTAAGCCCTATTGGCACAGATACGCAGTATTTT
>-|TRBJ1-1|-|TRBV5-1
CASSTLTADTEAFF
TGCGCCAGCAGCACTCTAACTGCGGACACTGAAGCTTTCTTT
>once|TRBJ2-5|-|TRBV24-1
CATSDLAGFQETQYF
TGTGCCACCAGTGATTTAGCAGGGTTTCAAGAGACCCAGTACTTC
>-|TRBJ2-1|TRBD1|TRBV5-1
CASSSGQGPYNEQFF
TGCGCCAGCAGCTCGGGACAGGGACCTTACAATGAGCAGTTCTTC
>once|TRBJ2-2|-|TRBV4-2
CASRHTRTVGELFF
TGTGCCAGCAGACATACGCGAACAGTCGGGGAGCTGTTTTTT